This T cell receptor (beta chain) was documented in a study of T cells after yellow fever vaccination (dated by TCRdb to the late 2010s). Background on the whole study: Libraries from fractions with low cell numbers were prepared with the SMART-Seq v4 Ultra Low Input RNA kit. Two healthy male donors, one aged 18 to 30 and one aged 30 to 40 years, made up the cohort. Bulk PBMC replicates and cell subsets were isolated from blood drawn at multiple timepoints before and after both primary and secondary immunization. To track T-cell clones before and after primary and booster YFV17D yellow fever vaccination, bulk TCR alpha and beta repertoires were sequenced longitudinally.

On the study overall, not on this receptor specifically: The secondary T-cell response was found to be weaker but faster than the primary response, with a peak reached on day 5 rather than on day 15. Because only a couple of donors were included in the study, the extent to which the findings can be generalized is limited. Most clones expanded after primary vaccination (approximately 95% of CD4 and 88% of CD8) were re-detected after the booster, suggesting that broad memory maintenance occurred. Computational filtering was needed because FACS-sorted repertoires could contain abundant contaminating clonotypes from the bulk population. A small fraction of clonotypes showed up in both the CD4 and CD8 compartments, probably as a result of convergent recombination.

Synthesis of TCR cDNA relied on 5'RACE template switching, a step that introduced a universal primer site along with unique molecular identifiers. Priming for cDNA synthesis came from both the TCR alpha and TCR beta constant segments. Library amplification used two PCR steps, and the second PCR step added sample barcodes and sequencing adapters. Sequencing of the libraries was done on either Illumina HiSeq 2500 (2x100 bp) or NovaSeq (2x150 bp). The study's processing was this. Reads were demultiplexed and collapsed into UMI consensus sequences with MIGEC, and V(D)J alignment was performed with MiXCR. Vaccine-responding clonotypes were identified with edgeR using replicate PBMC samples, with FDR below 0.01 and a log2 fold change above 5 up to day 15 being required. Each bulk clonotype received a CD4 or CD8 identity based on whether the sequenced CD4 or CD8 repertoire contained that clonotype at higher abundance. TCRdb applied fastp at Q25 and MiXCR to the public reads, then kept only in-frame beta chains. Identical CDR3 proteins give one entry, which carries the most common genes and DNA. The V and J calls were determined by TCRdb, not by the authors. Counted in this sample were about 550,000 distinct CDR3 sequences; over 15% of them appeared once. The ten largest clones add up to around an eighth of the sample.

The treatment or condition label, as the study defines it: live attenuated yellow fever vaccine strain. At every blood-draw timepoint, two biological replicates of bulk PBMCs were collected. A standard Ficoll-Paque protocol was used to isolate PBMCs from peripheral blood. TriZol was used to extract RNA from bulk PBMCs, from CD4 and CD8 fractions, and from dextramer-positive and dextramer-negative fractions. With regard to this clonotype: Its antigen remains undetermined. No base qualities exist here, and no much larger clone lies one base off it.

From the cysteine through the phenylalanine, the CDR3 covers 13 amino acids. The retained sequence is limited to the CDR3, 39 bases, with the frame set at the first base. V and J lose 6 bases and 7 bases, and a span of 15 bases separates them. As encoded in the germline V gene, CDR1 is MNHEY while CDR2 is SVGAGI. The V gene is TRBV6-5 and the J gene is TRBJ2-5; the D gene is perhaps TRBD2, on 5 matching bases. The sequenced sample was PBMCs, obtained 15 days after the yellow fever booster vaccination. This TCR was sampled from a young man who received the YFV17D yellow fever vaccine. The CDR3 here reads CASSPGIRVTQYF. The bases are TGTGCCAGCAGCCCCGGGATCCGAGTGACCCAGTACTTC.